This passage covers 12 T cell receptor beta chains from one sample sequenced in a study of shared clonotypes between healthy human individuals. Sequenced by immunoSEQ multiplex PCR; TCRdb stores in-frame clones only, minus some. The table has just over 2,000,000 clones, about 95% seen once. The sequenced sample was naive CD4+ T cells sorted from blood. Subset specified: CD45RA+ positively selected. Source of these receptors: a man younger than 35 in good health.

The genes are TRBV14 and TRBJ2-3; TRBD1 is a possible D gene (5 bases). This CDR3 is 16 amino acids long. The V gene's germline CDR1 is SGHDN and CDR2 FVKESK. V was clipped by 4 bases and J by 3 bases, with 17 bases between them. The CDR3 DNA reads TGTGCCAGCAGCCCCGGCCTTCAGGGTCTAACAGATACGCAGTATTTT. Amino acids: CASSPGLQGLTDTQYF.

The chain joins TRBV5-1 to TRBJ2-5; 10 bases fit TRBD2. There are 16 residues in the CDR3. The germline V gene encodes CDR1 SGHRS and CDR2 YFSETQ. Trimming at V came to 4 bases and at J to 5 bases, leaving 11 bases not matched to a gene. As DNA, the CDR3 is TGCGCCAGCAGCCTCGGTGAGGCTAGCGGGGGTGAGACCCAGTACTTC. As protein: CASSLGEASGGETQYF. Looking up the rest from reference TRBV5-1 and TRBJ2-5 gives the full variable domain: KAGVTQTPRYLIKTRGQQVTLSCSPISGHRSVSWYQQTPGQGLQFLFEYFSETQRNKGNFPGRFSGRQFSNSRSEMNVSTLELGDSALYLCASSLGEASGGETQYFGPGTRLLVL.

The chain is built from TRBV6-5 and TRBJ2-7; D is possibly TRBD2 (5 bases). The V end was cut by 0 bases, the J end by 3 bases, with 15 bases between. CDR3 length: 16 residues. The germline V gene has CDR1 MNHEY and CDR2 SVGAGI. DNA of the CDR3: TGTGCCAGCAGTTACTCCCTTCTCCGGGGAAGCTACGAGCAGTACTTC. It yields the protein CASSYSLLRGSYEQYF.

Here the CDR3 DNA reads TGTGCCAGCAGCGAGGGGGGACAGGGAATTTCCCCTGGAAACACCATATATTTT. Its translation: CASSEGGQGISPGNTIYF. The V and J genes are TRBV9 and TRBJ1-3; TRBD1 agrees at 9 bases. The junction had 12 bases not matched to a gene; V was cut back by 3 bases and J by 2 bases. Per the germline V gene, CDR1 is SGDLS and CDR2 is YYNGEE. The length of the CDR3 is 18 residues.

This sequence joins TRBV10-3 and TRBJ1-3; D call uncertain. The germline V and J ends were trimmed by 3 bases and 0 bases, with 9 bases remaining between them. Germline V gene lookup returns CDR1 ENHRY and CDR2 SYGVKD. The CDR3 runs to 15 residues. The CDR3, as DNA: TGTGCCATCAGTGAAGCGGGTGGCTCTGGAAACACCATATATTTT. It yields the protein CAISEAGGSGNTIYF.

The chain recombines TRBV28 with TRBJ2-3, with D possibly being TRBD1 or TRBD2 (5 bases each). The germline V and J ends were trimmed by 2 bases and 0 bases, with 12 bases remaining between them. CDR1 MDHEN and CDR2 SYDVKM come from the germline V gene. This CDR3 has 16 residues. The CDR3 is CASSLRGAASTDTQYF. The CDR3 region has the DNA TGTGCCAGCAGTTTAAGAGGGGCAGCCAGCACAGATACGCAGTATTTT.

The chain joins TRBV6-1 to TRBJ2-7, with a possible D match to TRBD2 (5 bases). Germline V gene sequence: CDR1 MNHNS, CDR2 SASEGT. CDR3 size: 14 residues. V was shortened by 3 bases and J by 10 bases, with 19 bases between the two germline ends. This chain's CDR3 is CASSDGSARADQYF. CDR3 sequence (DNA): TGTGCCAGCAGTGATGGGTCTGCCCGAGCGGACCAGTACTTC.

This chain joins TRBV27 and TRBJ1-1; D ambiguous. Germline loops: CDR1 MNHEY, CDR2 SMNVEV (reference sequence). The CDR3 extends over 16 amino acids. Trimming removed 3 bases from V and 1 base from J, with 15 bases in between. CDR3 bases: TGTGCCAGCAGTTTCTCTCGAGTCCTTCCGAACACTGAAGCTTTCTTT. Translated, it gives CASSFSRVLPNTEAFF.

As concerns this clone: Other DNA sequences in this specimen translate into the identical CDR3. The chain carries TRBV5-4 and TRBJ2-7; 11 bases match TRBD2. Germline CDR1 reads SGHNT; CDR2 reads YYREEE (reference sequence). With 3 bases clipped from V and 4 bases from J, the junction kept 6 bases outside the gene matches. The CDR3 runs to 15 residues. The CDR3 sequence is CASSSPGLADYEQYF. CDR3 in DNA: TGTGCCAGCAGCTCTCCGGGACTAGCGGATTACGAGCAGTACTTC.

Of note for this clone: Sequence at one end of the junction differs from germline and may be a read error. The chain combines TRBV6-6 with TRBJ1-2, with TRBD1 matching 9 bases. CDR1 is MNHNY and CDR2 is SVGAGI in the germline V gene (reference sequence). The CDR3 is made up of 15 amino acids. The CDR3 loop reads CASSHSRDRVGGYTF. Written as DNA, the CDR3 is TGTGCCAGCAGTCACTCCAGGGACAGGGTGGGCGGCTACACCTTC.

J is TRBJ2-5 and V is TRBV2; 7 bases map to TRBD1. V lost 4 bases and J lost 1; bases outside the gene matches: 6. CDR1 is SNHLY and CDR2 is FYNNEI in the germline V gene. This CDR3 is built from 15 residues. The CDR3 sequence: CASSVGWTGQETQYF. CDR3 coding DNA: TGTGCCAGCAGTGTAGGATGGACAGGCCAAGAGACCCAGTACTTC.

V gene TRBV10-3 combines with J gene TRBJ2-7, with D uncertain. The CDR3 totals 14 residues. V was cut by 0 bases and J by 2 bases, with 8 bases left in between. Germline V gives CDR1 ENHRY, CDR2 SYGVKD. For the CDR3, the DNA is TGTGCCATCAGTGAGTCCCCAGCCACCTACGAGCAGTACTTC. Translated: CAISESPATYEQYF.